This entry concerns a single TCR beta chain. The antigen is undetermined. This sample was taken from a study of beta chain features in type 1 diabetes. Notes on the study in general: Type 1 diabetes patients showed a moderate but significant shortening of TCRB CDR3s in all four CD4+ subsets. Compared with healthy donors, patients appeared to share more similar naive, central memory and regulatory TCRB repertoires.

The entirety of the isolated RNA underwent reverse transcription, so expressed TCRB transcripts were sequenced. Assay used: immunoSEQ multiplex PCR; TCRdb lists only in-frame clones, some missing. The data hold about 370,000 clones, with 8.5% to 10% observed a single time. A CD45RO/CCR7/CD25/CD127/CD95/CD27 panel sorted naive, central memory, regulatory and stem cell-like memory CD4+ cells. Over 95% purity was reached by all sorted populations. CDR1 and CDR2 from the germline V gene are SNHLY and FYNNEI. The length of the CDR3 is 15 residues. The V and J ends lost 4 bases and 8 bases, in that order; junction bases with no gene match: 9.

V gene TRBV2 combines with J gene TRBJ2-5; TRBD2 agrees at 11 bases. This TCR was sampled from a man between 25 and 39 years old with type 1 diabetes. The material sequenced was central memory CD4+ T cells from blood. As DNA, the CDR3 is TGTGCCAGCAGTGCATTACTAGCGGGAGAGACCACCCAGTACTTC. It translates to CASSALLAGETTQYF.